This TCR beta chain comes out of a study of blood T cells in healthy people across ages. The wider study: Per two T cells, template switching captured roughly one barcoded beta molecule.

Overall study results and limits: Researchers deemed the diversity estimates from one million T cells underestimates. Comparison with aged donors showed that long-lived donors had more naive CD4+ cells and higher diversity.

Together with a sample-barcoded 5' primer, a J-beta primer mix was included in a second PCR lasting roughly 6 to 12 cycles. In TCRdb, the 5' RACE reads were re-called with MiXCR into one record per CDR3 protein. Here the sample spans approximately 800,000 distinct CDR3 sequences, around half being singletons. The V gene lost 1 base and the J gene lost 12 bases, with 13 bases spanning the gap. This CDR3 spans 13 amino acids. Germline CDR1 LGHDT, CDR2 YNNKEL (reference sequence). To note about this clonotype: Its antigen is not identified.

Material: blood. The receptor's source is a man at least 80 years old in good health. The chain recombines TRBV3-1 with TRBJ2-1; TRBD1 or TRBD2 may be the D gene (6 bases each). The CDR3 DNA follows: TGTGCCAGCAGCCAAGGGGGGGCAGCAGGGCAGTTCTTC. The encoded protein is CASSQGGAAGQFF.